This TCR beta chain comes out of a study of T cell repertoires in cytomegalovirus infection. Overall study findings and caveats: It was HLA-C-restricted CMV-specific TCR beta clonotypes that dominated the response ex vivo.

TCRdb used MiXCR to reprocess the reads, holding one entry per CDR3 protein. This table holds approximately 110,000 distinct CDR3 sequences, 10% found once. About this clonotype: Its cognate antigen is unknown.

The germline V gene has CDR1 SNHLY and CDR2 FYNNEI. The CDR3 runs 15 residues. The V end lost 4 bases, the J end lost 2 bases, and 12 bases lay between the germline ends. The sequencing sample was made of PBMCs, sequenced either directly or after in vitro stimulation (not recorded which). The chain couples TRBV2 to TRBJ1-5; D unclear. The receptor's source is a human donor in good health (CMV status not recorded). Some clones in this sample may be carry-over from other donors' samples. As DNA, the CDR3 is TGTGCCAGCAGTGGAAGGGAGGCGGGCAATCAGCCCCAGCATTTT. Protein product: CASSGREAGNQPQHF. The entire variable domain, with the rest obtained from reference TRBV2 and TRBJ1-5, is as follows: EPEVTQTPSHQVTQMGQEVILRCVPISNHLYFYWYRQILGQKVEFLVSFYNNEISEKSEIFDDQFSVERPDGSNFTLKIRSTKLEDSAMYFCASSGREAGNQPQHFGDGTRLSIL.